These T cell receptor beta chains were read from a single sample in a study of blood T cell repertoires in COVID-19. Generated by immunoSEQ multiplex PCR, the TCRdb table keeps only in-frame clones and is missing some. The sample carries just over 350,000 clones, approximately 86% recorded once. The sequencing sample was made of peripheral blood. The receptor source for this set is an older woman with COVID-19, enrolled during active disease. Both conserved end residues are part of each CDR3. Fields, in order: V gene, CDR3 length, J gene, CDR3 protein.

TRBV7-3	15	TRBJ2-7	CASSSTPGLAAEQYF
TRBV4-2	15	TRBJ2-1	CASSQGEREYNEQFF
TRBV6-5	16	TRBJ1-5	CASSLTGGIGNQPQHF
TRBV6-5	14	TRBJ1-1	CASGIRGHQAEAFF
TRBV7-8	13	TRBJ1-4	CASSRTGDEKLFF
TRBV5-4	13	TRBJ2-7	CASSSGQTYEQYF
TRBV7-9	16	TRBJ2-7	CASSLVPPGLLYEQYF
TRBV24-1	15	TRBJ2-3	CATSETGTSADTQYF
TRBV27	13	TRBJ1-5	CASSQGGEQPQHF
TRBV5-1	16	TRBJ2-2	CASSLWGGTNTGELFF
TRBV6-5	15	TRBJ1-5	CASSSGQGYNQPQHF
TRBV19	16	TRBJ2-1	CASSIGRGGPWNEQFF
TRBV28	13	TRBJ1-1	CASSSIQGTEAFF
TRBV5-4	13	TRBJ1-5	CASSTDSNQPQHF
TRBV13	15	TRBJ2-7	CASSLGGDRGYEQYF
TRBV15	15	TRBJ1-1	CATSRRDRELAEAFF
TRBV10-3	16	TRBJ2-3	CAISVMRAGVQDTQYF
TRBV6-5	15	TRBJ2-7	CASSYSSGGSYEQYF
TRBV2	15	TRBJ1-5	CASSERGQSNQPQHF
TRBV7-9	14	TRBJ1-4	CASSAQGPREKLFF
TRBV7-2	13	TRBJ2-1	CAGRTSGRNEQFF
TRBV5-4	17	TRBJ2-2	CACALGSPPTNTGELFF
TRBV7-6	16	TRBJ2-3	CASSSRPRTATDTQYF
TRBV12-3/TRBV12-4	13	TRBJ2-3	CASSFMGEDTQYF
TRBV5-1	15	TRBJ1-1	CASSLESGPSAEAFF
TRBV7-2	14	TRBJ1-1	CASSLGQKNTEAFF
TRBV7-2	16	TRBJ2-2	CASSSRQGARTGELFF
TRBV23-1	17	TRBJ1-1	CASPLNRVSTRNTEAFF
TRBV27	17	TRBJ1-4	CASRPGTDGFDNEKLFF
TRBV9	17	TRBJ1-1	CASSVGFSRVGNTEAFF
TRBV12-2	14	TRBJ1-5	CASQEGKVNQPQHF
TRBV27	13	TRBJ1-5	CASSRQFNQPQHF
TRBV30	16	TRBJ2-3	CAWTQKGQGFQNTQYF
TRBV29-1	12	TRBJ2-1	CSFQRGPNEQFF
TRBV6-5	16	TRBJ1-2	CASSYSPGAVGYGYTF
TRBV4-3	14	TRBJ2-7	CASSQVTGSGEQYF
TRBV5-1	14	TRBJ1-1	CASSLQGDITEAFF
TRBV7-2	16	TRBJ2-5	CASSSLGLASGETQYF
TRBV11-2	15	TRBJ1-5	CASSPTGGADQPQHF
TRBV5-1	15	TRBJ2-3	CASSLGLEVTDTQYF
TRBV21-1	17	TRBJ2-7	CASSKGPKAGGLYEQYF
TRBV5-1	15	TRBJ2-3	CASSLVSSSTDTQYF
TRBV3-1/TRBV3-2	18	TRBJ2-5	CASSSTTGGEHFQETQYF
TRBV21-1	15	TRBJ1-6	CATTQGFPHNSPLHF
TRBV11-2	16	TRBJ2-1	CASSLRTGAFVHEQFF
TRBV12-5	12	TRBJ1-5	CASAPPGQPQHF
TRBV12-3/TRBV12-4	13	TRBJ1-2	CASSRDRGNGYTF
TRBV10-3	16	TRBJ2-3	CAISEYGGGGPSTQYF
TRBV19	14	TRBJ1-4	CASSIKGGSEKLFF
TRBV6-1	15	TRBJ2-7	CASSELAGASYEQYF
TRBV9	14	TRBJ1-2	CASSPSGGNYGYTF
TRBV4-2	15	TRBJ2-4	CASSQDAGRGNIQYF